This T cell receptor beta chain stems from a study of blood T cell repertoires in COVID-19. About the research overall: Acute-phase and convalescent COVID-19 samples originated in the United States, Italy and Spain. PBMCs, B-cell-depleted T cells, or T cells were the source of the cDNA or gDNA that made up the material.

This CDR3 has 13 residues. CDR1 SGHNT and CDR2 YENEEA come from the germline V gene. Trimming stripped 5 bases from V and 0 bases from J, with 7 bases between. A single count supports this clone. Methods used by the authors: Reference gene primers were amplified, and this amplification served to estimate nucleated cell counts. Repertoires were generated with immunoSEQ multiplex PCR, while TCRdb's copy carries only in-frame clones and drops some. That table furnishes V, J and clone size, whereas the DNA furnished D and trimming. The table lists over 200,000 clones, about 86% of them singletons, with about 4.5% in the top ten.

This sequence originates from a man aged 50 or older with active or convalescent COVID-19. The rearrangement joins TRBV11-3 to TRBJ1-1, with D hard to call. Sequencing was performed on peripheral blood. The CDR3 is CASSRGMNTEAFF. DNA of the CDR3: TGTGCCAGCAGCCGTGGCATGAACACTGAAGCTTTCTTT.